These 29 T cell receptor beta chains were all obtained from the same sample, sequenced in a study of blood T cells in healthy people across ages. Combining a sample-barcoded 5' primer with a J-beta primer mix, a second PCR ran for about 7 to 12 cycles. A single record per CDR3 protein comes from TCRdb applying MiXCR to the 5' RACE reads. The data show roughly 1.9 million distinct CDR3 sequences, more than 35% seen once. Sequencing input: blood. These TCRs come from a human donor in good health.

In DNA form, the CDR3 reads TGTGCCAGCAGCTTAGAAGGGTCTTTCAATCAGCCCCAGCATTTT. Translated, it gives CASSLEGSFNQPQHF. The chain combines TRBV7-2 with TRBJ1-5; D is ambiguous. This CDR3 is built from 15 residues. Per germline, CDR1 SGHTA and CDR2 FQGNSA. V was pared by 1 base and J by 3 bases, with 10 bases between.

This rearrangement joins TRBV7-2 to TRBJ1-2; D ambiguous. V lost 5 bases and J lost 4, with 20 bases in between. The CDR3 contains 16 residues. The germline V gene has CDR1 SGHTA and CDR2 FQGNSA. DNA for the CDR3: TGTGCCAGCAGCGCGCAAACTGGGAGTAACACCTATGGCTACACCTTC. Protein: CASSAQTGSNTYGYTF.

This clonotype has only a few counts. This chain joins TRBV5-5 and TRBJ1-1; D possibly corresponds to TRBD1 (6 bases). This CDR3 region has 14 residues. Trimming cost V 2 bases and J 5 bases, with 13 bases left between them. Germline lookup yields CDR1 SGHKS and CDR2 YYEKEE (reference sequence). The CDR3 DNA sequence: TGTGCCAGCAGCTTTGGACAGTCAAGGACTGAAGCTTTCTTT. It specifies CASSFGQSRTEAFF.

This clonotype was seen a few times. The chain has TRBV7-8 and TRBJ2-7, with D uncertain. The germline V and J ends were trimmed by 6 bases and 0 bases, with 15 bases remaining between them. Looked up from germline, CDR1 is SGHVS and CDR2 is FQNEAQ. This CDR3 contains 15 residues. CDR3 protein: CASSTDGRSSYEQYF. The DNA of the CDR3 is TGTGCCAGCAGTACCGACGGGCGAAGCTCCTACGAGCAGTACTTC.

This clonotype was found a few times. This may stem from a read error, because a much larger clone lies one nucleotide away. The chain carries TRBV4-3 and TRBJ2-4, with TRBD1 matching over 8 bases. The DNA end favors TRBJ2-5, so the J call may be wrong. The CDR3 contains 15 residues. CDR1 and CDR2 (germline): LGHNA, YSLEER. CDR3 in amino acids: CAGSQGTGSRETQYF. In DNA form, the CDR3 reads TGCGCCGGCAGCCAAGGGACAGGTTCTAGGGAGACCCAGTACTTC.

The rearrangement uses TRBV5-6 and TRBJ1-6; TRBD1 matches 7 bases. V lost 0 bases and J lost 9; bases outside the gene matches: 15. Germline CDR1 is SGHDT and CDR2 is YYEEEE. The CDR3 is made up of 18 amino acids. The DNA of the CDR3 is TGTGCCAGCAGCTTGGGGAGGCGGGACAGAAGCGTCGGTTCACCCCTCCACTTT. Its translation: CASSLGRRDRSVGSPLHF. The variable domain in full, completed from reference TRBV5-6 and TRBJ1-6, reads DAGVTQSPTHLIKTRGQQVTLRCSPKSGHDTVSWYQQALGQGPQFIFQYYEEEERQRGNFPDRFSGHQFPNYSSELNVNALLLGDSALYLCASSLGRRDRSVGSPLHFGNGTRLTVT.

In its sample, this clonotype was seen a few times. The CDR3, as DNA: TGTGCCAGCAGCTTCGGTCCTAGTCGGTACAATGAGCAGTTCTTC. Amino acid sequence: CASSFGPSRYNEQFF. The J gene is TRBJ2-1, the V gene TRBV7-2; no clear D gene. The ends were cut back, 3 bases at V and 4 bases at J, with 13 bases in the middle. The CDR3 runs 15 residues. Looked up from germline, CDR1 is SGHTA and CDR2 is FQGNSA.

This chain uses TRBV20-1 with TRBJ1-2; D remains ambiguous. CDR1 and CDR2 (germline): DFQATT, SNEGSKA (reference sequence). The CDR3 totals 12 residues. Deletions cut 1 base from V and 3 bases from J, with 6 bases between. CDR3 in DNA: TGCAGTGCTAGAGGACCGTACTATGGCTACACCTTC. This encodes CSARGPYYGYTF.

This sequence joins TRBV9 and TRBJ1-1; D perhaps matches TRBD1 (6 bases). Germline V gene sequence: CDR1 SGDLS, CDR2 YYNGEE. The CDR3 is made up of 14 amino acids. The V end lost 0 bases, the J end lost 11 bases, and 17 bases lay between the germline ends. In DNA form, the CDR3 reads TGTGCCAGCAGCGTAGATGGCCGTGGGACACGCGCTTTCTTT. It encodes CASSVDGRGTRAFF.

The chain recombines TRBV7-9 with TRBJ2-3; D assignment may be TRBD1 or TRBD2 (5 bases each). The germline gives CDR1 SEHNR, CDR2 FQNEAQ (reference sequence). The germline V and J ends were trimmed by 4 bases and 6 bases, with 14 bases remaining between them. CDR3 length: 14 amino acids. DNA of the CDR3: TGTGCCAGCAGCTATCCGGGGCCCCGGGATACGCAGTATTTT. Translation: CASSYPGPRDTQYF. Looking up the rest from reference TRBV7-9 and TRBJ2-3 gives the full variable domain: DTGVSQNPRHKITKRGQNVTFRCDPISEHNRLYWYRQTLGQGPEFLTYFQNEAQLEKSRLLSDRFSAERPKGSFSTLEIQRTEQGDSAMYLCASSYPGPRDTQYFGPGTRLTVL.

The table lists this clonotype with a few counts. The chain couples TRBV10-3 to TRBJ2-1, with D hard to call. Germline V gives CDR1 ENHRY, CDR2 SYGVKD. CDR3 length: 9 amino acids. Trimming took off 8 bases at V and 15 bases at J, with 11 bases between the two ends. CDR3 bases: TGTGCCATCGGTACCGAGATGTTCTTC. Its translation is CAIGTEMFF.

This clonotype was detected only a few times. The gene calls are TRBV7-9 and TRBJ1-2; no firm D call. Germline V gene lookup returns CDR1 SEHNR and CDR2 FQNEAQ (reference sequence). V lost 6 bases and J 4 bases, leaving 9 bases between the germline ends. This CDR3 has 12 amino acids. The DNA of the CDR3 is TGTGCCAGCAGTAGGGCAAGCTATGGCTACACCTTC. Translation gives CASSRASYGYTF. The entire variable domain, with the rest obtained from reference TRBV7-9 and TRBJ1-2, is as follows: DTGVSQNPRHKITKRGQNVTFRCDPISEHNRLYWYRQTLGQGPEFLTYFQNEAQLEKSRLLSDRFSAERPKGSFSTLEIQRTEQGDSAMYLCASSRASYGYTFGSGTRLTVV.

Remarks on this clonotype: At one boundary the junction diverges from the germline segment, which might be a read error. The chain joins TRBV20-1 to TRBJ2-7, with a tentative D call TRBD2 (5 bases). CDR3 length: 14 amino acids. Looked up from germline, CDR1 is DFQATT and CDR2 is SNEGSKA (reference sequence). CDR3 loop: CSARDRRLPYGQYF. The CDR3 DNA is TGCAGTGCTAGAGATAGGAGGCTCCCCTACGGGCAGTACTTC.

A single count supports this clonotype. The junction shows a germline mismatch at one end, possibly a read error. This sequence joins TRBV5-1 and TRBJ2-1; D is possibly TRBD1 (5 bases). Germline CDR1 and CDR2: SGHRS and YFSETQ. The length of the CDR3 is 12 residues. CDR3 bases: TGCACCAGCAGCTCGCAGGGCGATGAGCAGTTCTTC. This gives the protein CTSSSQGDEQFF.

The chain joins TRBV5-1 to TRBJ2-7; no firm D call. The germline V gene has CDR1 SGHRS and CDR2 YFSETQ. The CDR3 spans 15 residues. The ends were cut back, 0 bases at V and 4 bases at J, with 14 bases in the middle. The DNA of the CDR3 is TGCGCCAGCAGCTTGGAAGGCGCCGGGTGGTACGAGCAGTACTTC. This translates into CASSLEGAGWYEQYF. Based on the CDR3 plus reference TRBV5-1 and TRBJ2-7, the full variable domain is KAGVTQTPRYLIKTRGQQVTLSCSPISGHRSVSWYQQTPGQGLQFLFEYFSETQRNKGNFPGRFSGRQFSNSRSEMNVSTLELGDSALYLCASSLEGAGWYEQYFGPGTRLTVT.

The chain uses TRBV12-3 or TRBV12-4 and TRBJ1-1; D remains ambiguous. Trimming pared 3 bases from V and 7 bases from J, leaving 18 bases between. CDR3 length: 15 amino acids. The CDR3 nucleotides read TGTGCCAGCAGTTTGGAAAACTGGGGAGATAATGAAGCTTTCTTT. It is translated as CASSLENWGDNEAFF.

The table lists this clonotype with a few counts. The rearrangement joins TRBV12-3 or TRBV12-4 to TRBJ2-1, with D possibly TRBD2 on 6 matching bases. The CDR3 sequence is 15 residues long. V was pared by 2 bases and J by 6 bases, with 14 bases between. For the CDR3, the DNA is TGTGCCAGCAGTTTATGGGCGAGAGCGGGCAATGAGCAGTTCTTC. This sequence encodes CASSLWARAGNEQFF.

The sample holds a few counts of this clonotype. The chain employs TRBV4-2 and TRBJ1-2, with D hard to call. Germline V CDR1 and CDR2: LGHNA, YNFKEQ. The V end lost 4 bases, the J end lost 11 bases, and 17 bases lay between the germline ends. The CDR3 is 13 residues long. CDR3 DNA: TGTGCCAGCAGCCCGGCTTCTACTGTGGGGTACACCTTC. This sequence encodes CASSPASTVGYTF.

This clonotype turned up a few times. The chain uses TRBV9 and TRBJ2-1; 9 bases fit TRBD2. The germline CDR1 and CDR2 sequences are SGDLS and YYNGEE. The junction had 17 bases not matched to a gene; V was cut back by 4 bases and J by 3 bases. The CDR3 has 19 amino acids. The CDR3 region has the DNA TGTGCCAGCAGCACACCTCGAGGGTCTAGCGGGGACCTCTACAATGAGCAGTTCTTC. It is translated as CASSTPRGSSGDLYNEQFF.

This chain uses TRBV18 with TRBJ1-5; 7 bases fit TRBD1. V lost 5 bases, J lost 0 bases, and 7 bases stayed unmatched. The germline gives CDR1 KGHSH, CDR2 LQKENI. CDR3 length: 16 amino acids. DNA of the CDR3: TGTGCCAGCTCATCCTCGACAGGGAATAGCAATCAGCCCCAGCATTTT. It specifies CASSSSTGNSNQPQHF.

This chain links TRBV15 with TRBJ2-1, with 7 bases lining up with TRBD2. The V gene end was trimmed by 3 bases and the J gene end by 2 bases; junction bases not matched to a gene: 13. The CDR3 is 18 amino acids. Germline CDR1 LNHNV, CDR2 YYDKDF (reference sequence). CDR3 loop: CATSSPPGGLGPYNEQFF. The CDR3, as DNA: TGTGCCACCAGCAGTCCTCCGGGGGGTCTCGGACCCTACAATGAGCAGTTCTTC.

The CDR3 coding sequence is TGCAGTGCGTCGCTGTTAGCGGGGCCTCAAGAGACCCAGTACTTC. It specifies CSASLLAGPQETQYF. The genes are TRBV20-1 and TRBJ2-5, with TRBD2 identical over 8 bases. V lost 6 bases, J lost 2 bases, and 11 bases stayed unmatched. CDR3 length: 15 amino acids. Per the germline V gene, CDR1 is DFQATT and CDR2 is SNEGSKA (reference sequence).

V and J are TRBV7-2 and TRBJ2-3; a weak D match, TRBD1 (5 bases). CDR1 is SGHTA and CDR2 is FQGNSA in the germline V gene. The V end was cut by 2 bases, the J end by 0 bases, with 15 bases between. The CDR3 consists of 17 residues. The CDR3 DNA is TGTGCCAGCAGCTTATCGTATGAGGCAGGGAGCACAGATACGCAGTATTTT. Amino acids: CASSLSYEAGSTDTQYF.

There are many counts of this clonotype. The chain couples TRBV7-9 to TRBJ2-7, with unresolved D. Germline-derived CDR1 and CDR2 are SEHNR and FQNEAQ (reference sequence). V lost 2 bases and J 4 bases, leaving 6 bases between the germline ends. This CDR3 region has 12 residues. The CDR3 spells CASSLNPYEQYF. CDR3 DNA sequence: TGTGCCAGCAGCTTAAACCCATACGAGCAGTACTTC.

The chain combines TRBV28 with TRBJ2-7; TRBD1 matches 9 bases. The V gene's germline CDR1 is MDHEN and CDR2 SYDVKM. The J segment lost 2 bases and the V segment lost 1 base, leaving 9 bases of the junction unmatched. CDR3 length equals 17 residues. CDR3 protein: CASSLFLPGQGPYEQYF. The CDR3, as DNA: TGTGCCAGCAGTTTATTCCTGCCGGGACAGGGTCCCTACGAGCAGTACTTC.

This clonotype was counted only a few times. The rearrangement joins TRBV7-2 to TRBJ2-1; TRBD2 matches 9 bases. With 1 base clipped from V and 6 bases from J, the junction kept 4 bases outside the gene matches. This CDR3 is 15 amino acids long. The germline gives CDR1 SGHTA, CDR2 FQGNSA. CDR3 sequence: CASSLGVSGGNEQFF. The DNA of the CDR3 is TGTGCCAGCAGCTTAGGGGTTAGCGGGGGCAATGAGCAGTTCTTC.

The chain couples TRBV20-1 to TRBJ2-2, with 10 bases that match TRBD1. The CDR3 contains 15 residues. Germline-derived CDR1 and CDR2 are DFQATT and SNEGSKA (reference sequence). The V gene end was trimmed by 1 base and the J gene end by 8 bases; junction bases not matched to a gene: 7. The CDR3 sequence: CSARVWDRGRGELFF. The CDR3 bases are TGCAGTGCTAGAGTCTGGGACAGGGGACGGGGGGAGCTGTTTTTT.

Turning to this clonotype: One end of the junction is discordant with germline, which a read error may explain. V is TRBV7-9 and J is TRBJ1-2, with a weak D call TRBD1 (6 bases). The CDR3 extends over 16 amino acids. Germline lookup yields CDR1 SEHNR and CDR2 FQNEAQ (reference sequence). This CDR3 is CASSSLPGQGHYGYIF. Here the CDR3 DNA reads TGTGCCAGCAGCTCACTACCGGGTCAGGGACACTATGGCTACATCTTC.

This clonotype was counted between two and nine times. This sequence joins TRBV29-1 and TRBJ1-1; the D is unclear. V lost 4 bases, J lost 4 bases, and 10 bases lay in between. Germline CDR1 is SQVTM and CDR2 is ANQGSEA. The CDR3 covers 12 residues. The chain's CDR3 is CSVVTSFTEAFF. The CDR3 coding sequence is TGCAGCGTTGTCACCTCGTTCACTGAAGCTTTCTTT.